This passage covers 29 T cell receptor beta chains from one sample sequenced in a study of early T cells in non-severe SARS-CoV-2 infection. TCRdb ran MiXCR on the 5' RACE reads and lists one entry per CDR3 protein. The sample records tens of thousands of distinct CDR3 sequences, approximately 12% being singletons. What was sequenced was whole blood. These receptor sequences come from an adult who was a healthcare worker with PCR-confirmed SARS-CoV-2 infection or an uninfected control (not recorded which).

The V gene is TRBV11-3, the J gene TRBJ2-2, with no clear D. V was shortened by 5 bases and J by 6 bases, with 7 bases between the two germline ends. Per germline, CDR1 SGHNT and CDR2 YENEEA. This CDR3 spans 12 amino acids. The CDR3 DNA is TGTGCCAGCAGCCCCTACTCCGGGGAGCTGTTTTTT. Translating gives CASSPYSGELFF.

This chain connects TRBV7-2 to TRBJ1-5; D is undetermined. This CDR3 comprises 13 residues. V lost 2 bases to trimming and J lost 5 bases, with 7 bases between them. In germline, CDR1 is SGHTA, CDR2 FQGNSA. The CDR3 bases are TGTGCCAGCAGCTTAATGAGGGATCAGCCCCAGCATTTT. Amino acids: CASSLMRDQPQHF.

This clonotype was seen ten or more times. The chain joins TRBV3-1 to TRBJ2-7, with D tentatively TRBD2 (6 bases). Trimming left V 3 bases short and J 9 bases short, with 18 bases between. This CDR3 spans 14 amino acids. Germline V gene sequence: CDR1 LGHDT, CDR2 YNNKEL (reference sequence). In DNA form, the CDR3 reads TGTGCCAGCAGCCATGTGGGGGGTCGTAGCGGGCAGTACTTC. Amino acids: CASSHVGGRSGQYF.

This clonotype was recorded many times. The J gene is TRBJ2-2, the V gene TRBV10-3; D might be TRBD1 (5 bases). The germline V gene has CDR1 ENHRY and CDR2 SYGVKD. There are 15 residues in the CDR3. Trimming left V 8 bases short and J 1 base short, with 14 bases between. CDR3 DNA: TGTGCCATCGGGGCAAGGGGCGTGAACACCGGGGAGCTGTTTTTT. This codes for CAIGARGVNTGELFF.

This clonotype was observed a few times. V gene TRBV5-1 combines with J gene TRBJ2-3; D ambiguous. The ends were cut back, 0 bases at V and 5 bases at J, with 7 bases in the middle. CDR3 length: 13 residues. CDR1 and CDR2 from the germline V gene are SGHRS and YFSETQ. The CDR3 is CASSLGLGDTQYF. The CDR3 DNA sequence: TGCGCCAGCAGCTTGGGCCTGGGAGATACGCAGTATTTT.

This clonotype was seen a handful of times. The rearrangement joins TRBV5-6 to TRBJ2-4, with TRBD1 as a possible D gene (6 bases). The germline gives CDR1 SGHDT, CDR2 YYEEEE. V was pared by 0 bases and J by 9 bases, with 7 bases between. The CDR3 has 12 amino acids. CDR3 residues: CASSLEGGIQYF. Here the CDR3 DNA reads TGTGCCAGCAGCTTGGAAGGGGGCATTCAGTACTTC.

In its sample, this clonotype was seen a few times. This chain joins TRBV14 and TRBJ1-3; D gene uncertain. The CDR3 consists of 17 residues. Germline V CDR1 and CDR2: SGHDN, FVKESK. V was cut by 4 bases and J by 0 bases, with 16 bases left in between. CDR3 in DNA: TGTGCCAGCAGCCCACTTGGAGGGAAGAGCTCTGGAAACACCATATATTTT. Translating gives CASSPLGGKSSGNTIYF.

Notes on this clonotype: Compared with germline, one end of the junction differs, possibly owing to a read error. This chain links TRBV5-1 with TRBJ1-3; no definite D call. Germline V CDR1 and CDR2: SGHRS, YFSETQ. The CDR3 covers 12 residues. The CDR3 reads CASGTDGNTIYF. CDR3 nucleotide sequence: TGCGCCAGCGGAACCGACGGAAATACCATATATTTT.

This clonotype was recorded many times. The J gene is TRBJ2-1, the V gene TRBV7-2; 8 bases agree with TRBD2. The germline CDR1 and CDR2 sequences are SGHTA and FQGNSA. The V and J ends lost 2 bases and 15 bases, in that order; junction bases with no gene match: 15. The CDR3 has 15 amino acids. The DNA for the CDR3 is TGTGCCAGCAGCTTATATATCGGGGGGGACAAAGAGTCGTTCTTC. This codes for CASSLYIGGDKESFF.

The V and J genes are TRBV6-2 or TRBV6-3 and TRBJ2-7; no reliable D call. This CDR3 comprises 14 residues. From germline, CDR1 is MNHEY and CDR2 SVGEGT. The V and J ends lost 2 bases and 2 bases respectively, with 10 bases between them. CDR3 protein: CASSYVTDPYEQYF. CDR3 nucleotides: TGTGCCAGCAGTTACGTAACAGATCCCTACGAGCAGTACTTC.

There are many counts of this clonotype. The chain combines TRBV5-6 with TRBJ1-1, with TRBD1 matching 9 bases. Germline V gene sequence: CDR1 SGHDT, CDR2 YYEEEE. V was clipped by 4 bases and J by 1 base; unmatched bases: 5. The CDR3 loop spans 15 amino acids. CDR3 nucleotide sequence: TGTGCCAGCAGCCTGACAGGGGGTTCGAACACTGAAGCTTTCTTT. Amino acid sequence: CASSLTGGSNTEAFF.

This clonotype has only a few counts. This chain connects TRBV24-1 to TRBJ2-2; D is unclear. The CDR3 contains 15 residues. Germline loops: CDR1 KGHDR, CDR2 SFDVKD. V was shortened by 4 bases and J by 2 bases, with 10 bases between the two germline ends. This CDR3 reads CATSDPLQNTGELFF. DNA of the CDR3: TGTGCCACCAGTGACCCCCTCCAAAACACCGGGGAGCTGTTTTTT.

This clonotype appeared a few times. The chain employs TRBV12-3 or TRBV12-4 and TRBJ2-7, with a weak D call TRBD1 (5 bases). The length of the CDR3 is 11 residues. Trimming pared 5 bases from V and 6 bases from J, leaving 8 bases between. For the CDR3, the DNA is TGTGCCAGCAGTCCCAGGGTCGAGCAGTACTTC. Its protein product is CASSPRVEQYF.

This clonotype was seen ten or more times. V usage is TRBV5-1 and J usage is TRBJ2-3; D is possibly TRBD1 (6 bases). Germline assignment: CDR1 SGHRS and CDR2 YFSETQ. The CDR3 extends over 12 amino acids. V lost 4 bases, J lost 8 bases, and 11 bases lay in between. In DNA, the CDR3 is TGCGCCAGCAGCACAGGGATCGGTACGCAGTATTTT. Protein product: CASSTGIGTQYF.

The chain combines TRBV11-3 with TRBJ1-4; D is perhaps TRBD1 (5 bases). CDR1 is SGHNT, CDR2 YENEEA, per germline. The CDR3 runs to 14 residues. The V end lost 5 bases, the J end lost 4 bases, and 11 bases lay between the germline ends. The CDR3 reads CASSREGINEKLFF. DNA for the CDR3: TGTGCCAGCAGCAGGGAGGGGATTAATGAAAAACTGTTTTTT.

V usage is TRBV29-1 and J usage is TRBJ2-2, with D possibly TRBD1 on 6 matching bases. CDR1 and CDR2 from the germline V gene are SQVTM and ANQGSEA. The CDR3 loop spans 13 amino acids. V was pared by 7 bases and J by 2 bases, with 11 bases between. The CDR3 loop is CSAEGHNTGELFF. The CDR3 nucleotides are TGCAGCGCCGAGGGACACAACACCGGGGAGCTGTTTTTT.

This clonotype showed up many times. V is TRBV27 and J is TRBJ1-1; no clear D. The CDR3 is made up of 14 amino acids. V was pared by 2 bases and J by 6 bases, with 13 bases between. In germline, CDR1 is MNHEY, CDR2 SMNVEV (reference sequence). The CDR3 nucleotides read TGTGCCAGCAGTTTAGGCGGCCAGGCCGCTGAAGCTTTCTTT. Translation gives CASSLGGQAAEAFF.

This chain uses TRBV20-1 with TRBJ1-5; no definite D call. V was cut by 4 bases and J by 1 base, with 5 bases left in between. The CDR3 is 12 amino acids. CDR1 DFQATT and CDR2 SNEGSKA come from the germline V gene (reference sequence). The CDR3 loop is CSATSSNQPQHF. CDR3 DNA sequence: TGCAGTGCTACCTCGAGCAATCAGCCCCAGCATTTT.

This clonotype was observed a few times. This chain joins TRBV5-6 and TRBJ2-1; 9 bases match TRBD2. This CDR3 has 16 amino acids. The germline V gene has CDR1 SGHDT and CDR2 YYEEEE. V trimming: 5 bases; J trimming: 2 bases; junction bases outside the gene matches: 8. CDR3 loop: CASSLRGGRAYNEQFF. CDR3 bases: TGTGCCAGCAGTTTGAGAGGCGGGAGGGCCTACAATGAGCAGTTCTTC. Based on the CDR3 plus reference TRBV5-6 and TRBJ2-1, the full variable domain is DAGVTQSPTHLIKTRGQQVTLRCSPKSGHDTVSWYQQALGQGPQFIFQYYEEEERQRGNFPDRFSGHQFPNYSSELNVNALLLGDSALYLCASSLRGGRAYNEQFFGPGTRLTVL.

The chain links TRBV2 to TRBJ2-4; 12 bases match TRBD2. The CDR3 runs to 16 residues. CDR1 is SNHLY and CDR2 is FYNNEI in the germline V gene. The V segment lost 2 bases and the J segment 12 bases; nucleotides outside the gene matches: 11. The CDR3 loop is CASSESLAGGPSNQYF. For the CDR3, the DNA is TGTGCCAGCAGTGAATCGCTAGCGGGGGGGCCTAGTAATCAGTACTTC.

The chain carries TRBV11-2 and TRBJ2-5; possibly TRBD1 for D (5 bases). Germline CDR1 is SGHAT and CDR2 is FQNNGV. The V end lost 1 base, the J end lost 2 bases, and 11 bases lay between the germline ends. This CDR3 has 15 amino acids. This CDR3 reads CASSLVSGIQETQYF. Here the CDR3 DNA reads TGTGCCAGCAGCTTAGTGTCAGGGATTCAAGAGACCCAGTACTTC.

This clonotype was found a few times. The chain carries TRBV6-1 and TRBJ2-5; 9 bases are a match to TRBD2. With V trimmed by 2 bases and J by 2 bases, 9 bases remained unmatched. Germline V gene data show CDR1 as MNHNS and CDR2 as SASEGT. The CDR3 consists of 17 residues. The CDR3 DNA reads as TGTGCCAGCAGTGAATTCGGTAGCGGGGGACATCAAGAGACCCAGTACTTC. This codes for CASSEFGSGGHQETQYF.

This clonotype came up a few times. This rearrangement joins TRBV2 to TRBJ2-3, with 7 bases fitting TRBD2. The V gene end was trimmed by 10 bases and the J gene end by 4 bases; junction bases not matched to a gene: 11. Germline lookup yields CDR1 SNHLY and CDR2 FYNNEI. This CDR3 spans 14 amino acids. The CDR3: CAIFGAGDPDTQYF. The CDR3 region has the DNA TGTGCCATCTTTGGGGCGGGGGATCCAGATACGCAGTATTTT. Full variable domain (outside the CDR3, taken from reference TRBV2 and TRBJ2-3): EPEVTQTPSHQVTQMGQEVILRCVPISNHLYFYWYRQILGQKVEFLVSFYNNEISEKSEIFDDQFSVERPDGSNFTLKIRSTKLEDSAMYFCAIFGAGDPDTQYFGPGTRLTVL.

This clonotype was counted a few times. The V and J genes are TRBV3-1 and TRBJ2-1; 12 bases align to TRBD2. CDR1 is LGHDT, CDR2 YNNKEL, per germline (reference sequence). The V gene end was trimmed by 4 bases and the J gene end by 4 bases; junction bases not matched to a gene: 2. The CDR3 is made up of 15 amino acids. CDR3 DNA sequence: TGTGCCAGCAGCCTAGGGACTAGCGGGTACAATGAGCAGTTCTTC. This translates into CASSLGTSGYNEQFF.

This clonotype was recorded many times. V usage is TRBV12-3 or TRBV12-4 and J usage is TRBJ1-2, with D uncertain. The CDR3 consists of 14 residues. V gave up 5 bases and J gave up 3 bases, with 13 bases separating them. CDR3 loop: CASSTRGRDYGYTF. The CDR3 region has the DNA TGTGCCAGCAGTACTCGAGGACGGGACTATGGCTACACCTTC.

This clonotype was seen repeatedly, ten times or more. The rearrangement uses TRBV6-2 or TRBV6-3 and TRBJ2-1; 9 nucleotides agree with TRBD1. V shed 6 bases, J shed 4 bases, and the junction held 7 bases outside the gene matches. Looked up from germline, CDR1 is MNHEY and CDR2 is SVGEGT. This CDR3 comprises 15 residues. CDR3 residues: CASRYRGLGYNEQFF. The DNA for the CDR3 is TGTGCCAGCAGGTACAGGGGGCTAGGGTACAATGAGCAGTTCTTC.

This clonotype was seen a handful of times. The chain employs TRBV29-1 and TRBJ2-1; 11 positions agree with TRBD1. This CDR3 region has 15 residues. V was clipped by 4 bases and J by 4 bases; unmatched bases: 6. CDR1 SQVTM and CDR2 ANQGSEA come from the germline V gene. CDR3 nucleotides: TGCAGCGTTGGATTTGGGACAGGGGGTTACAATGAGCAGTTCTTC. Protein sequence: CSVGFGTGGYNEQFF.

This chain uses TRBV7-3 with TRBJ2-1, with TRBD2 matching over 9 bases. J gave up 8 bases and V 9 bases, and 11 bases lay outside the gene matches. The CDR3 extends over 14 amino acids. Germline V gene data show CDR1 as SGHTA and CDR2 as FQGTGA. CDR3 DNA: TGTGCCAGTAAAAATATAGCGGGGGCCCATGAGCAGTTCTTC. Translation gives CASKNIAGAHEQFF. The whole variable domain, remainder taken from reference TRBV7-3 and TRBJ2-1, is GAGVSQTPSNKVTEKGKYVELRCDPISGHTALYWYRQSLGQGPEFLIYFQGTGAADDSGLPNDRFFAVRPEGSVSTLKIQRTERGDSAVYLCASKNIAGAHEQFFGPGTRLTVL.

V gene TRBV12-3 or TRBV12-4 combines with J gene TRBJ2-7; 9 positions agree with TRBD2. CDR3 length: 17 residues. With 4 bases clipped from V and 0 bases from J, the junction kept 10 bases outside the gene matches. CDR3 sequence reads: CASSYQSGGSYSYEQYF. CDR3 sequence (DNA): TGTGCCAGCAGTTATCAAAGCGGGGGGTCTTACTCCTACGAGCAGTACTTC.